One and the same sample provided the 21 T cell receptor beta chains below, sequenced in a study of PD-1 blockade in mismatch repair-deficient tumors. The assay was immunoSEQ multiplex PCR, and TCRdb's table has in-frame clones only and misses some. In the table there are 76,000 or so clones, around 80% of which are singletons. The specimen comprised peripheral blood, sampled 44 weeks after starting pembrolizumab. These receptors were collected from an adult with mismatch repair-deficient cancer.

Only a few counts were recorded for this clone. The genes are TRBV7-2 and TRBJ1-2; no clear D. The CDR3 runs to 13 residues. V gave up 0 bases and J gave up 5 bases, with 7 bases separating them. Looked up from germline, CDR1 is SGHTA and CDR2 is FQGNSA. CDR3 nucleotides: TGTGCCAGCAGCTTAGCCGGTGGGTATGGCTACACCTTC. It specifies CASSLAGGYGYTF.

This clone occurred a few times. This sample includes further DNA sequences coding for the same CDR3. The CDR3 DNA reads TGTGCCAGTAGTAGCGGGACGGTCTACGAGCAGTACTTC. Its translation is CASSSGTVYEQYF. J is TRBJ2-7 and V is TRBV19; possibly TRBD2 for D (6 bases). Germline CDR1 is LNHDA and CDR2 is SQIVND (reference sequence). The V end was cut by 4 bases, the J end by 3 bases, with 10 bases between. The CDR3 has 13 amino acids.

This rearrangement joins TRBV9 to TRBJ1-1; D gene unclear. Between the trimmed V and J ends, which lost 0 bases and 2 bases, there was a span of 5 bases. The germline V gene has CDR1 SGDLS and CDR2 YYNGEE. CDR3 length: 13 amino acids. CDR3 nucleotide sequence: TGTGCCAGCAGCGTAGCGACTAACACTGAAGCTTTCTTT. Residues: CASSVATNTEAFF.

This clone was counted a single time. The CDR3 region has the DNA TGTGCCAGCAGCATAAGGACTGGAAATGAGCAGTTCTTC. It specifies CASSIRTGNEQFF. The rearrangement joins TRBV7-2 to TRBJ2-1, with a tentative D call TRBD2 (5 bases). The germline V and J ends were trimmed by 5 bases and 7 bases, with 12 bases remaining between them. Germline lookup yields CDR1 SGHTA and CDR2 FQGNSA. The CDR3 length is 13 residues.

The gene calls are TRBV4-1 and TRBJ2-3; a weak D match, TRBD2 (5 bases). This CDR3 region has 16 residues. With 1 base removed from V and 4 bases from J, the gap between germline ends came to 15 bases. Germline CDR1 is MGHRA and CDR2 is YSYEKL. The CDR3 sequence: CASSQVWLALADTQYF. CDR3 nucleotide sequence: TGCGCCAGCAGCCAAGTTTGGCTAGCTCTCGCAGATACGCAGTATTTT.

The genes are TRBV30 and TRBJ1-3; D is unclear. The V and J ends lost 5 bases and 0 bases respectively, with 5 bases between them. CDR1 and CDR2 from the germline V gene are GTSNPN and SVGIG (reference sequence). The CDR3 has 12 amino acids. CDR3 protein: CAWGLSGNTIYF. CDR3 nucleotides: TGTGCCTGGGGCCTCTCTGGAAACACCATATATTTT.

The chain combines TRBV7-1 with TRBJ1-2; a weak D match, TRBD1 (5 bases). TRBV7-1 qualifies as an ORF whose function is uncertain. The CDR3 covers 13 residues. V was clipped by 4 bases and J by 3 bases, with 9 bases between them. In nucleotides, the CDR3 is TGTGCCAGCAGCTTAGGCAGGGACTATGGCTACACCTTC. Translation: CASSLGRDYGYTF.

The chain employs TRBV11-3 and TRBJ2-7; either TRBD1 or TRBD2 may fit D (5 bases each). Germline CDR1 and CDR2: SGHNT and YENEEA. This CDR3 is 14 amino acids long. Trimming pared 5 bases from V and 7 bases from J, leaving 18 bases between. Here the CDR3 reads CASSPGTFLGEQYF. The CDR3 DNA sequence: TGTGCCAGCAGCCCCGGGACCTTCCTGGGAGAGCAGTACTTC.

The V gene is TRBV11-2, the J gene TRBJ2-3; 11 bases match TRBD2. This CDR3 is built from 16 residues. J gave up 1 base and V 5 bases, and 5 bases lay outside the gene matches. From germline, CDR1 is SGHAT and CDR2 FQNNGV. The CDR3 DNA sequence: TGTGCCAGCAGCCGCGGGACTAGCGGTCGCACAGATACGCAGTATTTT. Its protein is CASSRGTSGRTDTQYF.

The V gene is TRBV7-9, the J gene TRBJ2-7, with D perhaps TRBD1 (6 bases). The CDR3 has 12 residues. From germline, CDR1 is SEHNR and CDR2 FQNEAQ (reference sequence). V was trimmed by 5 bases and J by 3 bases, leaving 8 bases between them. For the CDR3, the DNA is TGTGCCAGCAGCCCCAGGGGCTACGAGCAGTACTTC. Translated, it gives CASSPRGYEQYF.

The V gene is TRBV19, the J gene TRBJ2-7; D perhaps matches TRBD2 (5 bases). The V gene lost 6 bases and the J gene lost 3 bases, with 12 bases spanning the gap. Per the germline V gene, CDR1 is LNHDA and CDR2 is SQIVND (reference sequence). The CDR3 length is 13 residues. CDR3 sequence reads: CASSEGHVYEQYF. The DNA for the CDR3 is TGTGCCAGTAGCGAGGGCCACGTCTACGAGCAGTACTTC.

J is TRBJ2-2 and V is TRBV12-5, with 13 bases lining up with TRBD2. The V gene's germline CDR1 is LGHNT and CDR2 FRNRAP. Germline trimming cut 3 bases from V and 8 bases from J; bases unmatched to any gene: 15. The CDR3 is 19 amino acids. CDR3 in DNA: TGTGCTAGTGGTTTCGGTCCACTAGCGGGAGGGACCGGGTCGGGGGAGCTGTTTTTT. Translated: CASGFGPLAGGTGSGELFF. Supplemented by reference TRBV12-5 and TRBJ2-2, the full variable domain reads DARVTQTPRHKVTEMGQEVTMRCQPILGHNTVFWYRQTMMQGLELLAYFRNRAPLDDSGMPKDRFSAEMPDATLATLKIQPSEPRDSAVYFCASGFGPLAGGTGSGELFFGEGSRLTVL.

For the CDR3, the DNA is TGTGCCAGCAGAGGGACAGGGGGCTTATTCCTAGAGGGCTACACCTTC. Its translation: CASRGTGGLFLEGYTF. V gene TRBV7-3 combines with J gene TRBJ1-2; 12 positions match TRBD1. V lost 6 bases, J lost 8 bases, and 13 bases stayed unmatched. This CDR3 region has 16 residues. From germline, CDR1 is SGHTA and CDR2 FQGTGA.

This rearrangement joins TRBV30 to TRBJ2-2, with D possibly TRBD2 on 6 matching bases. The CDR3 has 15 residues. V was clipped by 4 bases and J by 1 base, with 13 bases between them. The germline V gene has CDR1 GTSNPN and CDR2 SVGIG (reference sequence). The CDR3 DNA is TGTGCCTGGAAACCCCCTAGCGAGAACACCGGGGAGCTGTTTTTT. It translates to CAWKPPSENTGELFF.

The CDR3 DNA is TGTGCCAGCAGCTTACGCACCGGACAGGGAGGCAAAAACATTCAGTACTTC. It is translated as CASSLRTGQGGKNIQYF. The genes are TRBV7-8 and TRBJ2-4; 8 bases align to TRBD1. The germline CDR1 and CDR2 sequences are SGHVS and FQNEAQ. Germline trimming cut 2 bases from V and 3 bases from J; bases unmatched to any gene: 9. CDR3 length: 17 residues.

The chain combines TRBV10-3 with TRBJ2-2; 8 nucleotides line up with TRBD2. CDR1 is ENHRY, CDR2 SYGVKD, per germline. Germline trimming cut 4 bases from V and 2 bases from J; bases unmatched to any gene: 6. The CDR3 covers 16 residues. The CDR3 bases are TGTGCCATCAGTGGCGGGAGGCCACCAAACACCGGGGAGCTGTTTTTT. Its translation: CAISGGRPPNTGELFF.

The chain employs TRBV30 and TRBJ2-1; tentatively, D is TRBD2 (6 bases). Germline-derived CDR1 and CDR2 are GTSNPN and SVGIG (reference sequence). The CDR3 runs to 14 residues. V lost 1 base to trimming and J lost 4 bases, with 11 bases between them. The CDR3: CAWSALAPYNEQFF. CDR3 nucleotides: TGTGCCTGGAGTGCCCTAGCGCCGTACAATGAGCAGTTCTTC.

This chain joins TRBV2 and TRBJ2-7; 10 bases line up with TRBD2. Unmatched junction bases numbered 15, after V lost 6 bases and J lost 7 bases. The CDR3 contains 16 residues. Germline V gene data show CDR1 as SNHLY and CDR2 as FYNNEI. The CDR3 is CASSHDRAGGPIEQYF. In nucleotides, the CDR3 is TGTGCCAGCAGCCATGATCGAGCGGGAGGGCCCATAGAGCAGTACTTC.

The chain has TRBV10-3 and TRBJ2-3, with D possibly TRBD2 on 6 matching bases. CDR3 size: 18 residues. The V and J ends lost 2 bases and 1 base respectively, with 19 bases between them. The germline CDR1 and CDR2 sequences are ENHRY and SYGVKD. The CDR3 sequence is CAISEDPGLLPGTDTQYF. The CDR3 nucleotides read TGTGCCATCAGTGAGGACCCGGGACTCCTACCCGGCACAGATACGCAGTATTTT.

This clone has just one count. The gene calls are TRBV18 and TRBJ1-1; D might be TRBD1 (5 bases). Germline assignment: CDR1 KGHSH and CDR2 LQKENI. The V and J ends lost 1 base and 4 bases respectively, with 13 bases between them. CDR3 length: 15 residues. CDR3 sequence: CASSPLLTGPTEAFF. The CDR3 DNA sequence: TGTGCCAGCTCACCACTTCTTACAGGACCCACTGAAGCTTTCTTT.

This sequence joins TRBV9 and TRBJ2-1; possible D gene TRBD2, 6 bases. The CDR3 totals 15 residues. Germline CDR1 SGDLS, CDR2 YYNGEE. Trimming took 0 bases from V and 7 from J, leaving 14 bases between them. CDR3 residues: CASSVGAEGGNEQFF. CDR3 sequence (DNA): TGTGCCAGCAGCGTAGGGGCGGAGGGAGGTAATGAGCAGTTCTTC.